Shown below are 21 T cell receptor beta chains from a single sample sequenced in a study of CD8 T cells in Susac syndrome. Random hexamers were used to reverse transcribe the RNA input (about 0.5 to 1 ug). TCRdb re-called the immunoSEQ multiplex PCR reads through MiXCR, storing one row per CDR3 protein. The data show about 430,000 distinct CDR3 sequences, roughly 85% seen once. Sequencing used CD8+ T cells from PBMCs. Receptors originate from a human donor with multiple sclerosis.

V gene TRBV7-9 combines with J gene TRBJ2-2; D is ambiguous. Germline CDR1 reads SEHNR; CDR2 reads FQNEAQ (reference sequence). This CDR3 region has 15 residues. Trimming removed 6 bases at V and 0 bases at J, with 11 bases between. The DNA for the CDR3 is TGTGCCAGCAGAGTGACGCTTACGAACACCGGGGAGCTGTTTTTT. Translating gives CASRVTLTNTGELFF.

The gene calls are TRBV28 and TRBJ2-1; TRBD2 agrees at 7 bases. From germline, CDR1 is MDHEN and CDR2 SYDVKM. The CDR3 sequence is 14 residues long. Unmatched junction bases numbered 4, after V lost 4 bases and J lost 4 bases. CDR3 residues: CASSWTRSYNEQFF. The CDR3 DNA is TGTGCCAGCAGTTGGACTAGATCTTACAATGAGCAGTTCTTC. The full variable domain, its missing parts supplied by reference TRBV28 and TRBJ2-1, is DVKVTQSSRYLVKRTGEKVFLECVQDMDHENMFWYRQDPGLGLRLIYFSYDVKMKEKGDIPEGYSVSREKKERFSLILESASTNQTSMYLCASSWTRSYNEQFFGPGTRLTVL.

This chain joins TRBV3-1 and TRBJ2-1; 9 bases match TRBD2. The V and J ends lost 1 base and 3 bases, in that order; junction bases with no gene match: 1. The CDR3 has 15 amino acids. CDR1 and CDR2 (germline): LGHDT, YNNKEL (reference sequence). Here the CDR3 DNA reads TGTGCCAGCAGCCAAGGGCGGGGGGGCTACAATGAGCAGTTCTTC. This translates into CASSQGRGGYNEQFF.

The rearrangement uses TRBV5-1 and TRBJ2-1; TRBD2 matches at 14 bases. Per germline, CDR1 SGHRS and CDR2 YFSETQ. With V trimmed by 3 bases and J by 5 bases, 10 bases remained unmatched. The CDR3 is made up of 18 amino acids. In DNA form, the CDR3 reads TGCGCCAGCAGCTCCCGGGGGACTAGCGGGAGTTTCCACAATGAGCAGTTCTTC. This translates into CASSSRGTSGSFHNEQFF.

V is TRBV7-8 and J is TRBJ1-1; D not certain. CDR1 is SGHVS and CDR2 is FQNEAQ in the germline V gene. This CDR3 is built from 16 residues. V was trimmed by 0 bases and J by 2 bases, leaving 13 bases between them. CDR3 in DNA: TGTGCCAGCAGCTTAGCGACTCAGGCTCCTAACACTGAAGCTTTCTTT. Its translation: CASSLATQAPNTEAFF.

V is TRBV2 and J is TRBJ2-6; the D gene could be TRBD1 or TRBD2 (5 bases each). The V end lost 8 bases, the J end lost 1 base, and 27 bases lay between the germline ends. Germline CDR1 reads SNHLY; CDR2 reads FYNNEI. The length of the CDR3 is 20 residues. CDR3 region: CASLAPPRDGIISGANVLTF. In nucleotides, the CDR3 is TGTGCCAGCCTCGCCCCACCCCGGGACGGCATAATTTCTGGGGCCAACGTCCTGACTTTC.

The V call is TRBV7-2, the J call TRBJ2-1; no clear D gene. The germline gives CDR1 SGHTA, CDR2 FQGNSA. The CDR3 loop spans 13 amino acids. Trimming left V 5 bases short and J 4 bases short, with 9 bases between. The CDR3 sequence is CASSPMHYNEQFF. The CDR3 DNA reads TGTGCCAGCAGCCCTATGCATTACAATGAGCAGTTCTTC.

The rearrangement uses TRBV25-1 and TRBJ1-4; D unclear. V gave up 4 bases and J gave up 4 bases, with 7 bases separating them. The CDR3 has 13 residues. CDR1 and CDR2 (germline): MGHDK, SYGVNS. As DNA, the CDR3 is TGTGCCAGCAGTGCGGTAAATAATGAAAAACTGTTTTTT. This sequence encodes CASSAVNNEKLFF.

The chain employs TRBV30 and TRBJ1-1, with D perhaps TRBD1 (6 bases). The V end lost 1 base, the J end lost 3 bases, and 18 bases lay between the germline ends. The CDR3 sequence is 16 residues long. The germline V gene has CDR1 GTSNPN and CDR2 SVGIG (reference sequence). Here the CDR3 DNA reads TGTGCCTGGAGTGATGGGGAAGAGGGGGAGGACACTGAAGCTTTCTTT. This sequence encodes CAWSDGEEGEDTEAFF.

The chain combines TRBV30 with TRBJ2-7; the D gene is possibly TRBD2 (5 bases). In germline, CDR1 is GTSNPN, CDR2 SVGIG (reference sequence). The V gene lost 2 bases and the J gene lost 3 bases, with 11 bases spanning the gap. The CDR3 contains 13 residues. The CDR3 here is CAWSPWTGYEQYF. The DNA for the CDR3 is TGTGCCTGGAGTCCTTGGACTGGCTACGAGCAGTACTTC.

The chain is built from TRBV12-3 or TRBV12-4 and TRBJ2-2; D gene uncertain. This CDR3 contains 18 residues. V was cut by 7 bases and J by 0 bases, with 21 bases left in between. CDR3 in DNA: TGTGCCAGCAACCCTGAGGAACCCACAATCCCGAACACCGGGGAGCTGTTTTTT. The encoded protein is CASNPEEPTIPNTGELFF.

V gene TRBV11-2 combines with J gene TRBJ2-1, with 7 bases lining up with TRBD1. Germline V gene sequence: CDR1 SGHAT, CDR2 FQNNGV. This CDR3 is 16 amino acids long. V was clipped by 4 bases and J by 4 bases; unmatched bases: 10. The chain's CDR3 is CASSSGGAEMYNEQFF. The CDR3, as DNA: TGTGCCAGCAGCTCAGGGGGAGCCGAGATGTACAATGAGCAGTTCTTC.

This clonotype has a handful of counts. The chain recombines TRBV7-3 with TRBJ2-7; D gene unclear. The V end lost 0 bases, the J end lost 7 bases, and 10 bases lay between the germline ends. This CDR3 comprises 13 residues. Germline V lookup: CDR1 SGHTA, CDR2 FQGTGA. CDR3 bases: TGTGCCAGCAGCTTAACACCGGAGTGGGAGCAGTACTTC. Translated: CASSLTPEWEQYF.

The chain links TRBV20-1 to TRBJ1-1; 8 bases fit TRBD1. This CDR3 has 13 residues. Losses at the gene ends were 2 bases for V and 6 bases for J; bases not matched to a gene: 5. Germline CDR1 is DFQATT and CDR2 is SNEGSKA (reference sequence). In DNA, the CDR3 is TGCAGTGCTAGATGGCAGGGGGCATCTGAAGCTTTCTTT. As protein: CSARWQGASEAFF.

The gene calls are TRBV11-2 and TRBJ1-6; possibly TRBD1 for D (6 bases). V was shortened by 5 bases and J by 4 bases, with 15 bases between the two germline ends. Germline CDR1 is SGHAT and CDR2 is FQNNGV. CDR3 length: 16 residues. The CDR3 region has the DNA TGTGCCAGCAGCCCGACAGGTCGCGCGTATAATTCACCCCTCCACTTT. Amino acid sequence: CASSPTGRAYNSPLHF.

The chain recombines TRBV27 with TRBJ1-5, with unresolved D. The germline V gene has CDR1 MNHEY and CDR2 SMNVEV (reference sequence). The CDR3 runs 13 residues. V was clipped by 10 bases and J by 0 bases, with 10 bases between them. The CDR3 region is CATREYSNQPQHF. CDR3 nucleotide sequence: TGTGCCACCCGGGAATATAGCAATCAGCCCCAGCATTTT.

This clonotype was counted a single time. The CDR3 nucleotides are TGCAGTGCTAGAGCTCTAGATACCTACGAGCAGTACTTC. Translated, it gives CSARALDTYEQYF. The chain employs TRBV20-1 and TRBJ2-7; no clear D gene. V lost 1 base and J lost 2, with 9 bases in between. The CDR3 has 13 residues. CDR1 is DFQATT, CDR2 SNEGSKA, per germline (reference sequence).

This clonotype appeared once. The genes are TRBV7-9 and TRBJ1-1; no firm D call. Deletions cut 1 base from V and 0 bases from J, with 12 bases between. The CDR3 has 16 amino acids. Germline V gene data show CDR1 as SEHNR and CDR2 as FQNEAQ (reference sequence). As DNA, the CDR3 is TGTGCCAGCAGCTTAGTCCCACAGCCCATGAACACTGAAGCTTTCTTT. It codes for CASSLVPQPMNTEAFF.

The chain joins TRBV28 to TRBJ1-1; D gene uncertain. CDR1 and CDR2 from the germline V gene are MDHEN and SYDVKM. V was shortened by 5 bases and J by 10 bases, with 20 bases between the two germline ends. The CDR3 is 14 residues long. The chain's CDR3 is CASSPPRAEGSAFF. DNA for the CDR3: TGTGCCAGCAGTCCACCCAGAGCCGAGGGATCAGCTTTCTTT.

The chain couples TRBV6-5 to TRBJ2-1, with D perhaps matching TRBD2 (5 bases). V lost 7 bases and J lost 9, with 13 bases in between. The germline CDR1 and CDR2 sequences are MNHEY and SVGAGI. The CDR3 consists of 12 residues. Here the CDR3 DNA reads TGTGCCAGCATGAGAGGGTTAAGTGAGCAGTTCTTC. It yields the protein CASMRGLSEQFF.

The chain joins TRBV28 to TRBJ2-5, with 9 bases lining up with TRBD2. With V trimmed by 1 base and J by 2 bases, 8 bases remained unmatched. The CDR3 covers 17 residues. The germline gives CDR1 MDHEN, CDR2 SYDVKM. CDR3 bases: TGTGCCAGCAGTTTATATCTGCCTAGCGGGAATCAAGAGACCCAGTACTTC. Encoded protein: CASSLYLPSGNQETQYF.